This paragraph reports one T cell receptor (beta chain). The antigen is undetermined. Assay: immunoSEQ multiplex PCR; the TCRdb copy retains only in-frame clones and omits some. This sample has some 30,000 clones, with 65% to 80% found just once. This entry belongs to a study of T cell clonotyping in hematopoietic cell transplantation. As for the study in general: Pretransplant recipient samples were taken after cytoreduction.

Time point reported: recipient sample about 28 days before transplant, after cytoreduction. Blood collection times were about day -28 and days 30, 100, 180 posttransplant. The CDR3 consists of 14 residues. Germline CDR1 ENHRY, CDR2 SYGVKD. V was shortened by 6 bases and J by 4 bases, with 13 bases between the two germline ends. Points from the study as a whole: Recipient TCR diversity dropped after transplant; expanded clonotypes rose from day 30 to 180.

The sample here was peripheral blood mononuclear cells, taken before stem cell transplant. The source is a woman in her 30s with chronic myeloid leukemia. Some clones in this sample may be carry-over from other donors' samples. The chain employs TRBV10-3 and TRBJ2-1; D is perhaps TRBD1 (6 bases). This chain's CDR3 is CAIRGAHLYNEQFF. In nucleotides, the CDR3 is TGTGCCATCAGGGGGGCTCACCTTTACAATGAGCAGTTCTTC.